This TCR beta chain emerged from a study of early T cells in non-severe SARS-CoV-2 infection. Across the whole study: Chains from this unsorted whole-blood bulk RNA could not be paired. General study results and limits: Comparison of clonotypes with VDJdb favored anti-spike CD8 responses while missing private and CD4 specificities.

One entry per CDR3 protein results from TCRdb running MiXCR on the 5' RACE reads. The sample yields 50,000 or so distinct CDR3 sequences, around 14% seen once. About this clonotype itself: Its antigen is undetermined.

V shed 6 bases and J 4 bases; nucleotides not matched to a gene: 11. There are 16 residues in the CDR3. Per the germline V gene, CDR1 is KGHSH and CDR2 is LQKENI. The chain uses TRBV18 and TRBJ2-3; TRBD1 matches 9 bases. This clonotype was sampled from an adult who was a healthcare worker with PCR-confirmed SARS-CoV-2 infection or an uninfected control (not recorded which). The material sequenced was whole blood, taken at baseline. The CDR3: CASSPGTGPPSDTQYF. The CDR3 DNA reads as TGTGCCAGCTCCCCCGGGACAGGGCCTCCCTCAGATACGCAGTATTTT.